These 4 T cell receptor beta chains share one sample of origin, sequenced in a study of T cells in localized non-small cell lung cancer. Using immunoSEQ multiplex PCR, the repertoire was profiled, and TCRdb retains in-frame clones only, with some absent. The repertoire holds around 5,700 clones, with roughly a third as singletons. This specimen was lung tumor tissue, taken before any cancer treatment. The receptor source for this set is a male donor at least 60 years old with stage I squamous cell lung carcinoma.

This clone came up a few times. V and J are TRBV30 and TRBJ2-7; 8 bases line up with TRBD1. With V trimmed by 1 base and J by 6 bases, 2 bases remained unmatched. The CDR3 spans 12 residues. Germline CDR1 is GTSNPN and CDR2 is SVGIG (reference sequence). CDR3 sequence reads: CAWSAGGAEQYF. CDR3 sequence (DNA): TGTGCCTGGAGTGCAGGGGGCGCCGAGCAGTACTTC.

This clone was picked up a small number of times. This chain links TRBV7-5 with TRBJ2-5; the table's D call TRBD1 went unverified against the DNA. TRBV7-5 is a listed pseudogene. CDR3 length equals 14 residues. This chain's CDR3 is CASSLDNRRETQYF. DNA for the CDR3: TGTGCCAGCAGCTTAGATAACAGGCGGGAGACCCAGTACTTC.

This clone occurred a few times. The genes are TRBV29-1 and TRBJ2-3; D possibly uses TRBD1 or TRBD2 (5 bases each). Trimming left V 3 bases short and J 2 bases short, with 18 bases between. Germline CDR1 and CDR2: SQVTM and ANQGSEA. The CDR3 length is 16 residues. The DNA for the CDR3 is TGCAGCGTTGACGGGACCGTCGCGTCGTTCACAGATACGCAGTATTTT. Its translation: CSVDGTVASFTDTQYF.

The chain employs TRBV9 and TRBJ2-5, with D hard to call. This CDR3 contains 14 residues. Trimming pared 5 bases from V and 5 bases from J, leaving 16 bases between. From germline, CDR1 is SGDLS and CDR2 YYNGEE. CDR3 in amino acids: CASSEDSVSETQYF. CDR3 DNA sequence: TGTGCCAGCAGTGAAGACTCCGTAAGTGAGACCCAGTACTTC.